This is a list of T cell receptor beta chains from one sample in a study of CD8 T cells in Susac syndrome. TCRdb re-analysed the immunoSEQ multiplex PCR reads in MiXCR, keeping a single row per CDR3 protein. The sample carries under 150,000 distinct CDR3 sequences, about 94% recorded once. Material: CD8+ T cells from PBMCs. The receptors originated from a human donor in good health. Both conserved end residues are part of each CDR3. Fields, in order: clone size, D gene, V gene, J gene, CDR3 protein, CDR3 DNA. A D gene is named only where the DNA matches it firmly. Clone size is stated in some rows and not others, as once, few, many or a class when expanded.

abundance: -; d_gene: -; v_gene: TRBV6-2/TRBV6-3; j_gene: TRBJ2-1; CDR3aa: CASSYPADEQFF; CDR3nt: TGTGCCAGCAGTTACCCAGCCGATGAGCAGTTCTTC
abundance: -; d_gene: -; v_gene: TRBV29-1; j_gene: TRBJ2-2; CDR3aa: CSVDRGLANTGELFF; CDR3nt: TGCAGCGTTGACAGGGGACTCGCGAACACCGGGGAGCTGTTTTTT
abundance: -; d_gene: TRBD1; v_gene: TRBV5-4; j_gene: TRBJ1-1; CDR3aa: CASSSPTGGWNEAFF; CDR3nt: TGTGCCAGCAGCTCCCCGACAGGGGGCTGGAATGAAGCTTTCTTT
abundance: -; d_gene: -; v_gene: TRBV30; j_gene: TRBJ2-7; CDR3aa: CAWSFGYEQYF; CDR3nt: TGTGCCTGGAGTTTCGGTTACGAGCAGTACTTC
abundance: -; d_gene: -; v_gene: TRBV24-1; j_gene: TRBJ1-4; CDR3aa: CATSDSNAEKLFF; CDR3nt: TGTGCCACCAGTGATAGTAACGCTGAAAAACTGTTTTTT
abundance: -; d_gene: -; v_gene: TRBV5-4; j_gene: TRBJ2-7; CDR3aa: CASSLQGYYEQYF; CDR3nt: TGTGCCAGCAGCTTGCAGGGCTACTACGAGCAGTACTTC
abundance: -; d_gene: -; v_gene: TRBV14; j_gene: TRBJ2-1; CDR3aa: CASSQDRWSKSYNEQFF; CDR3nt: TGTGCCAGCAGCCAAGATAGGTGGTCTAAATCCTACAATGAGCAGTTCTTC
abundance: -; d_gene: -; v_gene: TRBV25-1; j_gene: TRBJ2-7; CDR3aa: CATLPGSSYEQYF; CDR3nt: TGTGCCACCCTACCGGGGAGCTCCTACGAGCAGTACTTC
abundance: once; d_gene: TRBD1; v_gene: TRBV3-1; j_gene: TRBJ1-2; CDR3aa: CASSPSGGTGFFYGYTF; CDR3nt: TGTGCCAGCAGCCCCTCCGGGGGGACAGGGTTTTTCTATGGCTACACCTTC
abundance: -; d_gene: TRBD1; v_gene: TRBV29-1; j_gene: TRBJ1-2; CDR3aa: CSAAGTGANYGYTF; CDR3nt: TGCAGCGCCGCGGGGACAGGGGCTAACTATGGCTACACCTTC
abundance: -; d_gene: -; v_gene: TRBV27; j_gene: TRBJ2-7; CDR3aa: CASSSPGLGHEQYF; CDR3nt: TGTGCCAGCAGTTCGCCGGGACTTGGTCACGAGCAGTACTTC
abundance: -; d_gene: TRBD2; v_gene: TRBV14; j_gene: TRBJ2-5; CDR3aa: CASSERLAGIQETQYF; CDR3nt: TGTGCCAGCAGCGAGAGACTAGCGGGAATACAAGAGACCCAGTACTTC
abundance: -; d_gene: TRBD1; v_gene: TRBV4-3; j_gene: TRBJ2-7; CDR3aa: CASSRTYTPGQGGYEQYF; CDR3nt: TGCGCCAGCAGCCGAACGTATACTCCGGGACAGGGAGGATACGAGCAGTACTTC
abundance: -; d_gene: TRBD1; v_gene: TRBV2; j_gene: TRBJ2-2; CDR3aa: CASSDGTAGELFF; CDR3nt: TGTGCCAGCAGCGACGGGACAGCTGGGGAGCTGTTTTTT
abundance: -; d_gene: TRBD2; v_gene: TRBV6-5; j_gene: TRBJ2-5; CDR3aa: CASSYRGGETQYF; CDR3nt: TGTGCCAGCAGTTACAGGGGAGGGGAGACCCAGTACTTC
abundance: -; d_gene: TRBD2; v_gene: TRBV20-1; j_gene: TRBJ2-1; CDR3aa: CSARDLTSGSLDEQFF; CDR3nt: TGCAGTGCTAGGGATTTAACTAGCGGGAGTTTGGATGAGCAGTTCTTC
abundance: -; d_gene: TRBD2; v_gene: TRBV27; j_gene: TRBJ2-2; CDR3aa: CASRHHSGRYYTGELFF; CDR3nt: TGTGCCAGCAGGCATCATAGCGGGAGATATTACACCGGGGAGCTGTTTTTT
abundance: -; d_gene: -; v_gene: TRBV5-6; j_gene: TRBJ1-1; CDR3aa: CASSLGRGATEAFF; CDR3nt: TGTGCCAGCAGCTTGGGGCGGGGGGCCACTGAAGCTTTCTTT
abundance: once; d_gene: TRBD2; v_gene: TRBV7-9; j_gene: TRBJ2-7; CDR3aa: CASSPREGVSSYEQYF; CDR3nt: TGTGCCAGCAGCCCCCGGGAGGGAGTAAGCTCCTACGAGCAGTACTTC
abundance: -; d_gene: -; v_gene: TRBV28; j_gene: TRBJ2-3; CDR3aa: CASRRELALTDTQYF; CDR3nt: TGTGCCAGCAGGCGGGAACTAGCCCTCACAGATACGCAGTATTTT